This entry concerns a single T cell receptor (beta chain). This sample was taken from a study of blood T cell repertoires in COVID-19. At the level of the study: Acute and convalescent COVID-19 specimens originated in the United States, Italy and Spain.

TCRdb's table, derived via immunoSEQ multiplex PCR, lists solely in-frame clones and lacks some. The sample carries about 190,000 clones, roughly 89% recorded once. The sample comprised PBMCs or T cells enriched from blood (not recorded which). This clonotype was sampled from a woman aged 25 to 45 who had been exposed to COVID-19.

The CDR3 DNA follows: TGTGCCAGCAGCGTAATCGACTCGCGCGAGCAGTACTTC. Its protein product is CASSVIDSREQYF. V is TRBV9 and J is TRBJ2-7, with D unresolved. CDR1 SGDLS and CDR2 YYNGEE come from the germline V gene. The V and J ends lost 1 base and 6 bases respectively, with 11 bases between them. The CDR3 has 13 residues.